The entry that follows covers one T cell receptor beta chain sequence. This sample was taken from a study of blood T cell repertoires in COVID-19. About the study: Samples taken during acute and convalescent COVID-19 were collected in the United States, Italy and Spain.

V was clipped by 1 base and J by 3 bases, with 13 bases between them. The CDR3 spans 16 residues. Germline-derived CDR1 and CDR2 are MGHRA and YSYEKL. Sequenced by immunoSEQ multiplex PCR; TCRdb stores in-frame clones only, minus some. The table includes roughly 500,000 clones, 75% to 90% detected once. Sequenced material: peripheral blood. This chain joins TRBV4-1 and TRBJ2-1; a weak D match, TRBD1 (7 bases). This clonotype was sampled from a man aged 18 to 29 with COVID-19, enrolled during active disease. CDR3 bases: TGCGCCAGCAGCCAAGGGCAGCAGGGGGGCTACAATGAGCAGTTCTTC. This translates into CASSQGQQGGYNEQFF.